The 21 T cell receptor beta chains listed next were all sequenced from one sample in a study of T cells in Graves' hyperthyroidism and ophthalmopathy. Amplification of TCR beta CDR3 regions used RNA as the template. The HTBI primer set served for first-round RT-PCR of the TCR CDR3. TCRdb independently ran MiXCR on the multiplex PCR reads; one entry per CDR3 protein. The top ten clones hold approximately 49% of a sample with 300,000 or so distinct CDR3 sequences, roughly 18% of them seen once. The sequenced sample was blood. The receptors were sampled from a woman in her fifties or sixties with Graves' hyperthyroidism.

Only a few counts were recorded for this clonotype. The CDR3 DNA reads TGTGCCAGCTCACCTACCCTTAACAGCGGGATACCCAATGAGCAGTTCTTC. Translated, it gives CASSPTLNSGIPNEQFF. The V gene is TRBV18, the J gene TRBJ2-1, with 7 bases lining up with TRBD2. J gave up 6 bases and V 3 bases, and 14 bases lay outside the gene matches. Germline CDR1 KGHSH, CDR2 LQKENI. CDR3 length equals 17 residues.

This clonotype was seen ten or more times. The chain links TRBV28 to TRBJ2-7, with 9 bases identical to TRBD2. This CDR3 contains 15 residues. Per the germline V gene, CDR1 is MDHEN and CDR2 is SYDVKM. Trimming at V came to 7 bases and at J to 3 bases, leaving 10 bases not matched to a gene. The CDR3 reads CASTPRGLAHYEQYF. CDR3 DNA: TGTGCCAGCACTCCTCGAGGACTAGCGCACTACGAGCAGTACTTC.

The V call is TRBV25-1, the J call TRBJ1-2; D gene uncertain. Germline loops: CDR1 MGHDK, CDR2 SYGVNS. This CDR3 region has 15 residues. V was shortened by 2 bases and J by 4 bases, with 14 bases between the two germline ends. The CDR3 nucleotides are TGTGCCAGCAGTGAAAAAGGGATTGAAGCCTATGGCTACACCTTC. Amino acid sequence: CASSEKGIEAYGYTF.

The chain recombines TRBV9 with TRBJ1-2; 9 nucleotides match TRBD1. Germline V CDR1 and CDR2: SGDLS, YYNGEE. After removal of 2 bases from V and 4 bases from J, the junction contained 6 bases not matched to a gene. The CDR3 contains 15 residues. Written as DNA, the CDR3 is TGTGCCAGCAGCGTTGTCACAGGGGGCGCCTATGGCTACACCTTC. Translated: CASSVVTGGAYGYTF.

This clonotype has just a few counts. The chain couples TRBV18 to TRBJ1-3, with TRBD1 as a possible D gene (6 bases). This CDR3 has 15 residues. The germline V gene has CDR1 KGHSH and CDR2 LQKENI. Deletions cut 4 bases from V and 2 bases from J, with 12 bases between. The CDR3 DNA follows: TGTGCCAGCTCACTCTCCGGGACACCTGGAAACACCATATATTTT. It codes for CASSLSGTPGNTIYF.

This clonotype was counted a few times. The CDR3 region is CASRRTSSFEQYF. CDR3 DNA: TGTGCCAGCCGTCGAACCTCCAGCTTCGAGCAGTACTTC. This sequence joins TRBV6-1 and TRBJ2-7; D gene unclear. The germline gives CDR1 MNHNS, CDR2 SASEGT. The CDR3 has 13 amino acids. Between the trimmed V and J ends, which lost 8 bases and 6 bases, there was a span of 17 bases.

This clonotype has just a few counts. The chain links TRBV6-6 to TRBJ2-1; no firm D call. Germline CDR1 MNHNY, CDR2 SVGAGI (reference sequence). The CDR3 loop spans 15 amino acids. Trimming stripped 0 bases from V and 2 bases from J, with 8 bases between. In nucleotides, the CDR3 is TGTGCCAGCAGTTACTCCGATGCCACCTACAATGAGCAGTTCTTC. This codes for CASSYSDATYNEQFF.

This clonotype was observed a handful of times. CDR3 region: CSARGTGSEETQYF. The DNA of the CDR3 is TGCAGTGCTAGAGGCACAGGGTCGGAGGAGACCCAGTACTTC. The chain carries TRBV20-1 and TRBJ2-5, with TRBD1 as a possible D gene (6 bases). V was shortened by 1 base and J by 5 bases, with 14 bases between the two germline ends. CDR1 and CDR2 from the germline V gene are DFQATT and SNEGSKA (reference sequence). CDR3 length: 14 residues.

The rearrangement joins TRBV5-1 to TRBJ2-6; no firm D call. Per the germline V gene, CDR1 is SGHRS and CDR2 is YFSETQ. This CDR3 contains 14 residues. Trimming stripped 1 base from V and 2 bases from J, with 4 bases between. CDR3 DNA sequence: TGCGCCAGCAGCTTGCCTACTGGGGCCAACGTCCTGACTTTC. Encoded protein: CASSLPTGANVLTF. The variable domain in full, with the rest retrieved from reference TRBV5-1 and TRBJ2-6, is KAGVTQTPRYLIKTRGQQVTLSCSPISGHRSVSWYQQTPGQGLQFLFEYFSETQRNKGNFPGRFSGRQFSNSRSEMNVSTLELGDSALYLCASSLPTGANVLTFGAGSRLTVL.

This clonotype occurred once. V gene TRBV2 combines with J gene TRBJ1-4; perhaps TRBD1 as D (6 bases). This CDR3 is 14 amino acids long. V was shortened by 6 bases and J by 3 bases, with 11 bases between the two germline ends. Looked up from germline, CDR1 is SNHLY and CDR2 is FYNNEI. CDR3 in amino acids: CASSAQGPNEKLFF. The CDR3 DNA follows: TGTGCCAGCAGCGCACAGGGACCTAATGAAAAACTGTTTTTT.

This clonotype has at least ten counts. This chain uses TRBV20-1 with TRBJ1-5, with a possible D match to TRBD1 (6 bases). The CDR3 is 16 residues long. V was shortened by 0 bases and J by 5 bases, with 17 bases between the two germline ends. Germline CDR1 and CDR2: DFQATT and SNEGSKA (reference sequence). CDR3 protein: CSARDPAGDNDQPQHF. The CDR3, as DNA: TGCAGTGCTAGAGACCCGGCGGGGGACAATGATCAGCCCCAGCATTTT.

In the case of this clonotype: This CDR3 is missing its conserved last phenylalanine or tryptophan, likely due to a read error. The V gene is TRBV6-5, the J gene TRBJ2-1, with TRBD2 identical over 9 bases. CDR1 and CDR2 from the germline V gene are MNHEY and SVGAGI. The CDR3 totals 15 residues. V lost 2 bases to trimming and J lost 6 bases; unmatched junction nucleotides: 5. The CDR3 region is CASSYPAGGLNEQFL. The DNA for the CDR3 is TGTGCCAGCAGTTACCCGGCGGGGGGGCTCAATGAGCAGTTCTTA.

The chain's CDR3 is CASSQDIAASYEQYV. CDR3 DNA sequence: TGCGCCAGCAGCCAAGATATAGCGGCGTCCTACGAGCAGTACGTC. The rearrangement joins TRBV4-1 to TRBJ2-7, with a tentative D call TRBD2 (6 bases). Germline assignment: CDR1 MGHRA and CDR2 YSYEKL. The CDR3 is 15 amino acids. V was clipped by 0 bases and J by 1 base, with 10 bases between them.

V gene TRBV15 combines with J gene TRBJ2-1, with D tentatively TRBD1 or TRBD2 (6 bases each). The CDR3 loop spans 15 amino acids. Germline loops: CDR1 LNHNV, CDR2 YYDKDF (reference sequence). Trimming shortened V by 5 bases and J by 2 bases, and 13 bases separated the two germline ends. The CDR3, as DNA: TGTGCCACCAGCCCCGTTAGGGGGGCCTACAATGAGCAGTTCTTC. This sequence encodes CATSPVRGAYNEQFF.

This clonotype was recorded at least ten times. The chain recombines TRBV28 with TRBJ2-2; 11 nucleotides line up with TRBD2. The CDR3 is 15 amino acids. Unmatched junction bases numbered 7, after V lost 6 bases and J lost 7 bases. Germline values: CDR1 MDHEN, CDR2 SYDVKM. The CDR3 loop is CASSLLAGVVGELFF. As DNA, the CDR3 is TGTGCCAGCAGCTTACTAGCGGGAGTTGTCGGGGAGCTGTTTTTT.

The chain links TRBV6-1 to TRBJ2-7; 7 bases are a match to TRBD2. The CDR3 consists of 13 residues. The junction had 3 bases not matched to a gene; V was cut back by 2 bases and J by 5 bases. Germline CDR1 and CDR2: MNHNS and SASEGT. CDR3 loop: CASSELGGNEQYV. The DNA for the CDR3 is TGTGCCAGCAGTGAATTGGGAGGGAACGAGCAGTACGTC.

The chain joins TRBV18 to TRBJ1-4; TRBD1 might be the D (6 bases). V was clipped by 3 bases and J by 7 bases, with 12 bases between them. The CDR3 is made up of 14 amino acids. The germline gives CDR1 KGHSH, CDR2 LQKENI. The DNA of the CDR3 is TGTGCCAGCTCACCGGGGGCCCGTATTGAAAAACTGTTTTTT. It yields the protein CASSPGARIEKLFF.

CDR3 sequence: CASSRTGVVDTQYF. As DNA, the CDR3 is TGTGCCAGTAGTCGGACAGGGGTGGTAGATACGCAGTATTTT. The rearrangement uses TRBV19 and TRBJ2-3; TRBD1 matches 9 bases. Germline-derived CDR1 and CDR2 are LNHDA and SQIVND (reference sequence). CDR3 length equals 14 residues. Trimming at V came to 5 bases and at J to 5 bases, leaving 5 bases not matched to a gene. Full variable domain (missing parts from reference TRBV19 and TRBJ2-3): DGGITQSPKYLFRKEGQNVTLSCEQNLNHDAMYWYRQDPGQGLRLIYYSQIVNDFQKGDIAEGYSVSREKKESFPLTVTSAQKNPTAFYLCASSRTGVVDTQYFGPGTRLTVL.

The chain employs TRBV9 and TRBJ2-7, with 8 bases aligning to TRBD2. Germline assignment: CDR1 SGDLS and CDR2 YYNGEE. The CDR3 sequence is 15 residues long. Trimming took 0 bases from V and 4 from J; bases not matched to a gene: 6. CDR3 amino acids: CASSVELAAIYEQYF. For the CDR3, the DNA is TGTGCCAGCAGCGTAGAACTAGCGGCGATATACGAGCAGTACTTC.

This clonotype was recorded many times. The chain employs TRBV18 and TRBJ1-1; D gene unclear. The CDR3 consists of 14 residues. Germline lookup yields CDR1 KGHSH and CDR2 LQKENI. Trimming took off 3 bases at V and 0 bases at J, with 8 bases between the two ends. The CDR3 nucleotides are TGTGCCAGCTCACCTCAGCTATTGAACACTGAAGCTTTCTTT. The encoded protein is CASSPQLLNTEAFF. Together with reference TRBV18 and TRBJ1-1, the CDR3 gives the full variable domain: NAGVMQNPRHLVRRRGQEARLRCSPMKGHSHVYWYRQLPEEGLKFMVYLQKENIIDESGMPKERFSAEFPKEGPSILRIQQVVRGDSAAYFCASSPQLLNTEAFFGQGTRLTVV.

V gene TRBV6-6 combines with J gene TRBJ1-1, with 9 bases identical to TRBD1. Per germline, CDR1 MNHNY and CDR2 SVGAGI (reference sequence). This CDR3 is 16 amino acids long. Unmatched junction bases numbered 6, after V lost 0 bases and J lost 4 bases. The CDR3 loop reads CASSYSVGQGGTEAFF. The CDR3 DNA sequence: TGTGCCAGCAGTTACTCTGTGGGACAGGGAGGCACTGAAGCTTTCTTT.